A selection of T cell receptor beta chains follows, all from one sample in a study of OX40 agonist ivuxolimab in advanced cancers. Sequencing was performed with immunoSEQ multiplex PCR; in TCRdb, only in-frame clones are kept and a portion is missing. The table records approximately 87,000 clones, around nine tenths of them present only once. Sequenced here: CD4+ or CD8+ T cells sorted from blood, sampled in a trial of the OX40 agonist ivuxolimab. Source of these receptors: an adult with an advanced solid tumor such as melanoma, head and neck, liver or kidney cancer. The CDR3 runs from the conserved cysteine through the conserved F or W. The D gene is left open where the match is weak. Expanded clones are given a class, and other clones once, few, many or no size at all.

j_call clone_size v_call d_call cdr3_nt cdr3_aa
TRBJ2-1 . TRBV25-1 TRBD2 TGTGCCAGCAGTGAATATCTGGCCGCGGGAGGGCCCCACAATGAGCAGTTCTTC CASSEYLAAGGPHNEQFF
TRBJ1-2 . TRBV30 . TGTGCCTGGAGTGTACTCGGTATCGGGGGTGACTATGGCTACACCTTC CAWSVLGIGGDYGYTF
TRBJ2-1 . TRBV7-6 TRBD1 TGTGCCAGCAGCTTAGCGAGGACCACCCCCCCCCGGGACAGGGGGCCTAATGAGCAGTTCTTC CASSLARTTPPRDRGPNEQFF
TRBJ1-1 . TRBV19 . TGTGCCAGTAGTATTTGGGGGCGCCAGAGGAGGTTT CASSIWGRQRRF
TRBJ2-3 . TRBV6-1 TRBD1 TGTGCCAGCAGGAGGACAGGGAAGGGGGATACGCAGTATTTT CASRRTGKGDTQYF
TRBJ2-2 once TRBV18 TRBD2 TGTGCCAGCTCACCACAAGCGGGGTCGGGGACCGGGGAGCTGTTTTTT CASSPQAGSGTGELFF
TRBJ2-1 once TRBV7-9 . TGTGCCAGCAGATTTGGGGGGCTGGGCGGCGATTTCGAGCAGTTCTTC CASRFGGLGGDFEQFF
TRBJ2-1 . TRBV18 . TGTGCCAGCTCACCTAGACGCGGGACGGTGTACAATGAGCAGTTCTTC CASSPRRGTVYNEQFF
TRBJ2-5 . TRBV7-7 TRBD2 TGTGCTAGCAGCCCCAGACTAGCGGGAGAGACCCAGTACTTC CASSPRLAGETQYF
TRBJ2-7 . TRBV11-2 . TGTGCCAGCAGCTTAGTGGCAGGGACCTCCCTGAACTACGAGCAGTACTTC CASSLVAGTSLNYEQYF
TRBJ2-7 . TRBV7-2 TRBD2 TGTGCCAGCAGCGGGGGTGTACGGCGGGACTACTCCTACGAGCAGTACTTC CASSGGVRRDYSYEQYF
TRBJ2-1 . TRBV9 TRBD1 TGTGCCAGCAGCGCCACTGGGGTCAGGTGGACAGGGAATGAGCAGTTCTTC CASSATGVRWTGNEQFF
TRBJ2-7 . TRBV6-6 TRBD1 TGTGCCAGCAGTCGACAGGGAGATTCCTACGAGCAGTACTTC CASSRQGDSYEQYF
TRBJ2-3 . TRBV19 . TGTGCCAGTAGTTCCGGGGACATTGCAGATACGCAGTATTTT CASSSGDIADTQYF
TRBJ1-2 . TRBV6-1 TRBD1 TGTGCCAGCAGGCTCGGGACAGCTAGCTATGGCTACACCTTC CASRLGTASYGYTF
TRBJ2-1 . TRBV11-1 . TGTGCCAGCAGCGAACACCGGGACAAGGATGAGCAGTTCTTC CASSEHRDKDEQFF
TRBJ2-5 . TRBV19 . TGTGCCAGTAGTATAGCAGCAGGGGAGGAGACCCAGTACTTC CASSIAAGEETQYF
TRBJ2-1 . TRBV4-1 TRBD2 TGCGCCAGCAGCCAAGATCGACTTGCGGGAGCCAATGAGCAGTTCTTC CASSQDRLAGANEQFF
TRBJ2-1 . TRBV13 TRBD2 TGTGCCAGCAGCTCCTCGACTAGCGGACGTTACAATGAGCAGTTCTTC CASSSSTSGRYNEQFF
TRBJ2-1 . TRBV11-1 TRBD2 TGTGCCAGCAGCTTCATAAATCGGCTAGCGGGTTCCTACAATGAGCAGTTCTTC CASSFINRLAGSYNEQFF
TRBJ1-3 . TRBV11-2 TRBD1 TGTGCCAGCAGCCGGGACAGAGGAAACACCATATATTTT CASSRDRGNTIYF
TRBJ1-2 . TRBV6-5 TRBD1 TGTGCCAGCAGTTACCCTCCCACAGGGGCGATCTATGGCTACACCTTC CASSYPPTGAIYGYTF
TRBJ2-3 . TRBV5-4 . TGTGCCAGCAGCTTCACTCCCAGGGCAGATACGCAGTATTTT CASSFTPRADTQYF
TRBJ1-2 . TRBV6-5 TRBD1 TGTGCCAGCAGTTACGGACAGGGTATCGGTGGCTACACCTTC CASSYGQGIGGYTF
TRBJ2-5 . TRBV5-6 . TGTGCCAGCAGCTTCCCCGGGATCAAAGAGACCCAGTACTTC CASSFPGIKETQYF
TRBJ2-7 once TRBV19 . TGTGCCAGTAGTCGATCTCCGAGGGACCCCTACGAGCAGTACTTC CASSRSPRDPYEQYF
TRBJ2-1 . TRBV9 TRBD2 TGTGCCAGCAGCGAGGGGTGGGGGACTAGCGGGAATGAGCAGTTCTTC CASSEGWGTSGNEQFF
TRBJ2-7 . TRBV7-2 . TGTGCCAGCAGCTTAGCTGCCGGTGGGCGCGCTGGGGGTAGTGAGCAGTACTTC CASSLAAGGRAGGSEQYF
TRBJ2-7 . TRBV6-1 TRBD1 TGTGCCAGCAGCGACAGGGGGCAGTACTTC CASSDRGQYF